A selection of T cell receptor beta chains follows, all from one sample in a study of blood T cell repertoires in COVID-19. The table came from immunoSEQ multiplex PCR; TCRdb's copy has only in-frame clones and leaves some out. Among approximately 340,000 clones listed, roughly 86% were seen once. Input material: peripheral blood. These receptor sequences come from a man aged 30 to 39 with COVID-19, enrolled during active disease. The CDR3 runs from the conserved cysteine through the conserved F or W. A D gene is named only where the DNA matches it firmly. Size is omitted from some rows. Given values are once, few, many or a class for expanded clones.

j_call clone_size v_call d_call cdr3_nt cdr3_aa
TRBJ2-7 NA TRBV16 NA TGTGCCAGCAGCCAATCCTATATCGGGGAGCAGTACTTC CASSQSYIGEQYF
TRBJ1-1 once TRBV2 TRBD1 TGTGGTCTGGACAGGTTGAACACTGAAGCTTTCTTT CGLDRLNTEAFF
TRBJ2-7 NA TRBV30 TRBD2 TGTGCCTGGAGTGTAGGGTTCGGGGGGGACTACGAGCAGTACTTC CAWSVGFGGDYEQYF
TRBJ2-2 NA TRBV7-8 TRBD2 TGTGCCAGCAGCTTAATGGGGGACCCTGGACTAGCGGGAGACAGGGAGCTGTTTTTT CASSLMGDPGLAGDRELFF
TRBJ1-2 NA TRBV24-1 NA TGTGCCACCAGTTCACAGGGAAAGGATGGCTACACCTTC CATSSQGKDGYTF
TRBJ2-4 NA TRBV10-3 TRBD2 TGTGCCATCAGTGAGAGCTTGCGGGAGATAGAAAACATTCAGTACTTC CAISESLREIENIQYF
TRBJ2-7 NA TRBV15 NA TGTGCCCCTAAAGGGGGTGACGAAAAGGACTACGAGCAGTACTTC CAPKGGDEKDYEQYF
TRBJ2-5 NA TRBV7-2 NA TGTGCCAGCAGCCGGCGAAGGGCGGGCTGGGGAGAGACCCAGTACTTC CASSRRRAGWGETQYF
TRBJ2-6 NA TRBV7-5 NA TGTGCCAGAAGCTTAGGGAGGGGAGCGGACTCTGGGGCCAACGTCCTGACTTTC CARSLGRGADSGANVLTF
TRBJ1-2 NA TRBV2 NA TGTGCCAGCAAGGGGTGGCAGGGTATTAACTATGGCTACACCTTC CASKGWQGINYGYTF
TRBJ1-4 NA TRBV6-6 NA TGTGCCAGCAGTTTAGGCCGGGATGAAAAACTGTTTTTT CASSLGRDEKLFF
TRBJ1-1 NA TRBV5-6 NA TGTGCCAGCAGCAGCGGGGGTGAGACAGCCCTGAACACTGAAGCTTTCTTT CASSSGGETALNTEAFF
TRBJ2-1 NA TRBV9 TRBD2 TGTGCCAGCAGCGTAGTGCGGGCGACTAGCGGGAGTATCGATGAGCAGTTCTTC CASSVVRATSGSIDEQFF
TRBJ2-5 once TRBV7-3 TRBD1 TGTGCCAGCAGCTTCGACAGGGAGGAGACCCAGTACTTC CASSFDREETQYF
TRBJ2-7 NA TRBV28 NA TGTGCCAGCAGTTTATTTGTGACGGGGAGCTCCTACGAGCAGTACTTC CASSLFVTGSSYEQYF
TRBJ2-7 once TRBV30 TRBD2 TGTGCCTGGAGTGCGGTAGCGGGAGGCCACGAGCAGTACTTC CAWSAVAGGHEQYF